These 21 T cell receptor beta chains originate from one sample sequenced in a study of molecular identifiers for immune sequencing clone quantification. TCRdb re-derived calls from the PCR reads in MiXCR, one entry per CDR3 protein. The table lists 600,000 to 650,000 distinct CDR3 sequences, about 20% of them singletons, with 0.85% to 0.9% in the top ten. Sequenced sample: naive CD8+ T cells from blood, with Jurkat cell RNA spiked in. The subset: FACS-sorted CD8+CD4-CCR7+CD45RA+ naive T cells. The receptors derive from a human donor in good health. Some libraries in this study had Jurkat cell RNA spiked in.

V is TRBV19 and J is TRBJ1-1; a possible D gene is TRBD1 (5 bases). With 3 bases removed from V and 0 bases from J, the gap between germline ends came to 8 bases. The CDR3 has 14 amino acids. Germline CDR1 is LNHDA and CDR2 is SQIVND (reference sequence). This CDR3 reads CASSIRGMNTEAFF. As DNA, the CDR3 is TGTGCCAGTAGTATTCGGGGGATGAACACTGAAGCTTTCTTT.

This clonotype was picked up many times. The rearrangement links TRBV6-1 to TRBJ1-4; no firm D call. The CDR3 has 15 amino acids. The V end lost 7 bases, the J end lost 8 bases, and 20 bases lay between the germline ends. Germline lookup yields CDR1 MNHNS and CDR2 SASEGT. Here the CDR3 DNA reads TGTGCCAGCACAAAAATCAGCAGTCTGGGCGAAAAACTGTTTTTT. Amino acids: CASTKISSLGEKLFF.

J is TRBJ1-5 and V is TRBV2; TRBD1 aligns across 9 bases. The CDR3 runs to 15 residues. V was clipped by 6 bases and J by 0 bases; unmatched bases: 3. Per the germline V gene, CDR1 is SNHLY and CDR2 is FYNNEI. As DNA, the CDR3 is TGTGCCAGCAGGGACAGGGGTTATAGCAATCAGCCCCAGCATTTT. It yields the protein CASRDRGYSNQPQHF.

This clonotype was seen many times. The rearrangement links TRBV20-1 to TRBJ1-1; D might be TRBD1 (6 bases). CDR1 DFQATT and CDR2 SNEGSKA come from the germline V gene (reference sequence). V lost 3 bases, J lost 3 bases, and 20 bases lay in between. The CDR3 length is 16 residues. CDR3 sequence reads: CSASAGALGAHTEAFF. The CDR3 bases are TGCAGTGCTAGTGCGGGGGCCCTGGGGGCCCACACTGAAGCTTTCTTT.

In this sample, this clonotype turned up many times. The rearrangement uses TRBV7-6 and TRBJ1-1, with D uncertain. The CDR3 loop spans 13 amino acids. From germline, CDR1 is SGHVS and CDR2 FNYEAQ. Between the trimmed V and J ends, which lost 5 bases and 5 bases, there was a span of 12 bases. The CDR3 DNA follows: TGTGCCAGCAGCCCTGAAGTACGAACTGAAGCTTTCTTT. It encodes CASSPEVRTEAFF.

This clonotype was observed a handful of times. The CDR3 bases are TGTGCCAGCAGCGTAGTCATCGGCGGAAGCTCCTACAATGAGCAGTTCTTC. Its translation is CASSVVIGGSSYNEQFF. The V call is TRBV9, the J call TRBJ2-1; D unresolved. Trimming removed 0 bases from V and 0 bases from J, with 13 bases in between. CDR1 SGDLS and CDR2 YYNGEE come from the germline V gene. The length of the CDR3 is 17 residues.

The V gene is TRBV28, the J gene TRBJ1-6, with D uncertain. Trimming took off 1 base at V and 0 bases at J, with 4 bases between the two ends. There are 15 residues in the CDR3. Germline V gene data show CDR1 as MDHEN and CDR2 as SYDVKM. The CDR3 reads CASSLFSSYNSPLHF. Here the CDR3 DNA reads TGTGCCAGCAGTTTATTTAGCTCCTATAATTCACCCCTCCACTTT.

Turning to this clonotype: Because it lacks the conserved phenylalanine or tryptophan at the end, this CDR3 is likely a read error. V gene TRBV4-1 combines with J gene TRBJ2-7; 8 bases line up with TRBD2. This CDR3 comprises 15 residues. Germline CDR1 reads MGHRA; CDR2 reads YSYEKL. V gave up 2 bases and J gave up 3 bases; unmatched junction bases: 6. CDR3 coding DNA: TGCGCCAGCAGCCAATTCAGCGGGAGTATCTACGAGCAGTACCTC. This translates into CASSQFSGSIYEQYL.

This clonotype has ten or more counts. The J gene is TRBJ1-5, the V gene TRBV7-2; D call uncertain. V gave up 4 bases and J gave up 8 bases, with 18 bases separating them. This CDR3 region has 15 residues. Germline CDR1 and CDR2: SGHTA and FQGNSA. CDR3 in amino acids: CASSSGPDSDEPQHF. In nucleotides, the CDR3 is TGTGCCAGCAGCTCCGGGCCAGATTCAGACGAGCCCCAGCATTTT.

This clonotype was picked up many times. V is TRBV7-9 and J is TRBJ2-2; 10 nucleotides line up with TRBD2. CDR1 is SEHNR, CDR2 FQNEAQ, per germline (reference sequence). The trim removed 10 bases at V and 2 bases at J, leaving 10 bases unmatched. This CDR3 has 16 amino acids. CDR3 DNA: TGTGCCACCGTAAATCTAGCGGGAGTTAACACCGGGGAGCTGTTTTTT. This translates into CATVNLAGVNTGELFF.

The chain is built from TRBV4-3 and TRBJ2-1; weak D call: TRBD1 (5 bases). The CDR3 has 14 residues. Germline V gene sequence: CDR1 LGHNA, CDR2 YSLEER. Trimming cost V 0 bases and J 4 bases, with 7 bases left between them. CDR3 region: CASSQERQYNEQFF. CDR3 in DNA: TGCGCCAGCAGCCAAGAAAGACAGTACAATGAGCAGTTCTTC.

The sample holds many counts of this clonotype. The gene calls are TRBV6-6 and TRBJ2-3; 12 bases are shared with TRBD2. Germline assignment: CDR1 MNHNY and CDR2 SVGAGI (reference sequence). The CDR3 sequence is 16 residues long. The trim removed 5 bases at V and 2 bases at J, leaving 5 bases unmatched. The CDR3: CASSDGLAGHTDTQYF. In DNA, the CDR3 is TGTGCCAGCAGTGATGGACTAGCGGGGCACACAGATACGCAGTATTTT.

This clonotype showed up many times. The chain carries TRBV24-1 and TRBJ2-1; perhaps TRBD2 as D (5 bases). V lost 1 base, J lost 5 bases, and 17 bases lay in between. This CDR3 contains 17 residues. The V gene's germline CDR1 is KGHDR and CDR2 SFDVKD. This chain's CDR3 is CATSDFVVDSGNNEQFF. CDR3 nucleotides: TGTGCCACCAGTGATTTCGTTGTTGATTCGGGAAACAATGAGCAGTTCTTC.

The table lists this clonotype with many counts. The rearrangement uses TRBV9 and TRBJ2-3, with 8 bases that match TRBD1. J was trimmed by 5 bases and V by 3 bases; bases with no gene match: 11. CDR3 length equals 16 residues. Germline assignment: CDR1 SGDLS and CDR2 YYNGEE. Written as DNA, the CDR3 is TGTGCCAGCAGCGGGAACCAGGGGGCCTTTCTAGATACGCAGTATTTT. This sequence encodes CASSGNQGAFLDTQYF. Using reference TRBV9 and TRBJ2-3 for the parts outside the CDR3, the full variable domain is DSGVTQTPKHLITATGQRVTLRCSPRSGDLSVYWYQQSLDQGLQFLIQYYNGEERAKGNILERFSAQQFPDLHSELNLSSLELGDSALYFCASSGNQGAFLDTQYFGPGTRLTVL.

This clonotype was seen at least ten times. V and J are TRBV11-2 and TRBJ2-3; 7 nucleotides line up with TRBD2. V lost 5 bases and J lost 4; bases outside the gene matches: 9. The CDR3 is 15 residues long. The germline V gene encodes CDR1 SGHAT and CDR2 FQNNGV. The CDR3 here is CASSPGGGGADTQYF. The CDR3 bases are TGTGCCAGCAGCCCCGGGGGTGGGGGGGCAGATACGCAGTATTTT.

The chain's CDR3 is CATSGGQGGYNEQFF. The DNA of the CDR3 is TGTGCCACCAGTGGCGGGCAGGGAGGCTACAATGAGCAGTTCTTC. The rearrangement uses TRBV24-1 and TRBJ2-1; weak D call: TRBD2 (6 bases). V was cut by 5 bases and J by 3 bases, with 13 bases left in between. The CDR3 covers 15 residues. Germline CDR1 and CDR2: KGHDR and SFDVKD.

The chain uses TRBV6-2 or TRBV6-3 and TRBJ2-7; 10 nucleotides align to TRBD2. The CDR3 extends over 15 amino acids. V was clipped by 5 bases and J by 3 bases; unmatched bases: 7. Germline CDR1 MNHEY, CDR2 SVGEGT. This chain's CDR3 is CASSGGTSESYEQYF. Written as DNA, the CDR3 is TGTGCCAGCAGTGGGGGGACTAGCGAGAGCTACGAGCAGTACTTC.

This clonotype was seen just once. The junction departs from the called germline gene at one end, perhaps through a read error. For the CDR3, the DNA is TGCGCCAGCAGCTTGTGGACGAATCAGCCCCTGCATTTT. Translating it yields CASSLWTNQPLHF. The chain has TRBV5-1 and TRBJ1-5; D remains ambiguous. The CDR3 loop spans 13 amino acids. The germline CDR1 and CDR2 sequences are SGHRS and YFSETQ.

The rearrangement uses TRBV7-9 and TRBJ1-6, with 10 bases fitting TRBD1. There are 15 residues in the CDR3. The V gene end was trimmed by 4 bases and the J gene end by 10 bases; junction bases not matched to a gene: 7. In germline, CDR1 is SEHNR, CDR2 FQNEAQ (reference sequence). The DNA of the CDR3 is TGTGCCAGCAGCTACTCGACAGGGGGCGACTCACCCCTCCACTTT. Its translation: CASSYSTGGDSPLHF.

This clonotype occurred many times. The gene calls are TRBV5-1 and TRBJ2-3, with D hard to call. Trimming left V 0 bases short and J 0 bases short, with 8 bases between. Germline CDR1 reads SGHRS; CDR2 reads YFSETQ. The CDR3 is made up of 15 amino acids. CDR3 DNA sequence: TGCGCCAGCAGCTTGGAGGCCCCAAGCACAGATACGCAGTATTTT. Protein sequence: CASSLEAPSTDTQYF.

The rearrangement links TRBV6-6 to TRBJ1-6; D ambiguous. This CDR3 is built from 15 residues. Germline V gives CDR1 MNHNY, CDR2 SVGAGI (reference sequence). V dropped 5 bases and J dropped 7 bases, with 15 bases sitting between them. CDR3 in amino acids: CASSPYTEDNSPLHF. CDR3 nucleotides: TGTGCCAGCAGTCCTTACACAGAAGACAATTCACCCCTCCACTTT.